This paragraph reports one T cell receptor (beta chain). The antigen is undetermined. A far larger clone is only one base removed, so a read error is likely. The CDR3 is 14 amino acids. This sample stems from a study of regulatory T cells in long-lasting Graves disease. The study's findings and limits: There were preferences for TRBV28, TRBJ1-2 and TRBJ2-5 in persistent disease. Having few samples may have compromised the accuracy. Whereas new patients shared about a thousand public clonotypes, persistent patients shared more, at 2,500 to 3,500.

Arm-PCR of CDR3 regions and iRepertoire HTBI primers were used to build TCR beta libraries. TCRdb reprocessed the multiplex PCR reads via MiXCR and lists one record per CDR3 protein. The table shows approximately 400,000 distinct CDR3 sequences, with 15% to 19% occurring only once. Time point denoted: newly diagnosed GD, antithyroid drugs for less than 3 months. RNA from PBMCs was the source of the TCR library. From an endocrinology department in Xi'an, China, came the patients. The sample in question was peripheral blood mononuclear cells (PBMCs), obtained at new diagnosis, from a patient treated with antithyroid drugs. This TCR derives from a female donor with Graves disease. This sequence joins TRBV12-3 or TRBV12-4 and TRBJ2-4; D possibly matches TRBD1 or TRBD2 (5 bases each). The better agreement between TRBJ2-1 and the DNA end casts doubt on the J call. The CDR3 DNA follows: TGTGCCAGCAAAGGGACGGAGAGACTCAATGGGCAGTTCTTC. It specifies CASKGTERLNGQFF.